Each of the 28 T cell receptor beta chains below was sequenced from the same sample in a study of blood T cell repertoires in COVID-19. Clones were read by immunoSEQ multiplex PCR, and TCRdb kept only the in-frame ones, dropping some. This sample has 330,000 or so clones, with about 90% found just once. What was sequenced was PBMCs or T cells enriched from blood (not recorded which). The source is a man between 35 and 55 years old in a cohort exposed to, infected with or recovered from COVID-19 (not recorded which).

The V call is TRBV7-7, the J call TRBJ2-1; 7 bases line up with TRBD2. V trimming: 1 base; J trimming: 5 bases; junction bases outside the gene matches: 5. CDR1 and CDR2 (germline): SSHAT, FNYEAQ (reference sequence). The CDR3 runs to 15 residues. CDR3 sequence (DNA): TGTGCCAGCAGCTTAGGGACGGGAGGTCACAATGAGCAGTTCTTC. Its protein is CASSLGTGGHNEQFF. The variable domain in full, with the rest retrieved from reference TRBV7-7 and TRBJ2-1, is GAGVSQSPRYKVTKRGQDVTLRCDPISSHATLYWYQQALGQGPEFLTYFNYEAQPDKSGLPSDRFSAERPEGSISTLTIQRTEQRDSAMYRCASSLGTGGHNEQFFGPGTRLTVL.

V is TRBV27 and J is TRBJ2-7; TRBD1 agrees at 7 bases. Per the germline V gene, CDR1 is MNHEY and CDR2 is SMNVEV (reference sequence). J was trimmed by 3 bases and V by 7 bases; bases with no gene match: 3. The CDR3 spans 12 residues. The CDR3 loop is CASTDRDYEQYF. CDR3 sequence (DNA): TGTGCCAGCACCGACAGGGACTACGAGCAGTACTTC.

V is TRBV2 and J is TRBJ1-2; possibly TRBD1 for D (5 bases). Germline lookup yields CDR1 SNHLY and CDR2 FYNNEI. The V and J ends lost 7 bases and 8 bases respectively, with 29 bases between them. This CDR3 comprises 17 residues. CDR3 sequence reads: CASIYVGGVPEKGGYTF. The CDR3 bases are TGTGCCAGCATTTACGTAGGAGGGGTCCCGGAGAAAGGAGGCTACACCTTC.

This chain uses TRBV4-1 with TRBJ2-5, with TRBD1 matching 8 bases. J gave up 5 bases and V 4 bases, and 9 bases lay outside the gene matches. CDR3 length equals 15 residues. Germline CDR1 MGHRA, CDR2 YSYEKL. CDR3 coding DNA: TGCGCCAGCAGCCCCGGCAACAGGGGGAGGGAGACCCAGTACTTC. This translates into CASSPGNRGRETQYF.

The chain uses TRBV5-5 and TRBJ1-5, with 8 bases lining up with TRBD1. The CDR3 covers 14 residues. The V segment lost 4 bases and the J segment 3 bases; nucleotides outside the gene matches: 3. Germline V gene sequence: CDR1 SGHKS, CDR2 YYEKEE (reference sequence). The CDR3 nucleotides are TGTGCCAGCAGCCGGGACAGGAACAATCAGCCCCAGCATTTT. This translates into CASSRDRNNQPQHF.

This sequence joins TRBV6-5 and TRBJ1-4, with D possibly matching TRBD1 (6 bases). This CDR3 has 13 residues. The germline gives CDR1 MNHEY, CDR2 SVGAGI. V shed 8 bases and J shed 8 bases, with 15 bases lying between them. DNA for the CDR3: TGTGCCAGCTGGGAGGGGGGGCCAGAAAAACTGTTTTTT. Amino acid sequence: CASWEGGPEKLFF.

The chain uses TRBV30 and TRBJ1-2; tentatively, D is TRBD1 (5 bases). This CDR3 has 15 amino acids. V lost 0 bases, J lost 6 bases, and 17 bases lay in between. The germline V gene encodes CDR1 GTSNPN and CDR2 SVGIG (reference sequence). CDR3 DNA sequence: TGTGCCTGGAGTGTGCAGACGAAGGGGCAACATGGCTACACCTTC. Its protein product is CAWSVQTKGQHGYTF.

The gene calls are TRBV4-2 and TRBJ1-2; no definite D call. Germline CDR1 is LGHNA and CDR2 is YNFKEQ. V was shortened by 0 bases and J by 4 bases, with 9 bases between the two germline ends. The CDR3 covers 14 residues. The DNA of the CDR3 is TGTGCCAGCAGCCAAGAGGAGTCATTCTATGGCTACACCTTC. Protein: CASSQEESFYGYTF.

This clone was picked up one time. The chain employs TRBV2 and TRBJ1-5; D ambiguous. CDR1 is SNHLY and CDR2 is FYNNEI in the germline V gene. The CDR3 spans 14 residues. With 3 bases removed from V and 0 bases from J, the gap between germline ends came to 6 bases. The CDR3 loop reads CASSDLYSNQPQHF. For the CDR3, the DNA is TGTGCCAGCAGTGATCTATATAGCAATCAGCCCCAGCATTTT.

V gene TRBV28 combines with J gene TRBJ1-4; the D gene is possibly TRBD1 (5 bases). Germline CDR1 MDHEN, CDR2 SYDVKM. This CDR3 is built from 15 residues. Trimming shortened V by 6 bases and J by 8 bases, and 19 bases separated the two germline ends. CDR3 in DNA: TGTGCCAGCAGCCCACGGGGAGGGGCAGGAGAAAAACTGTTTTTT. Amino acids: CASSPRGGAGEKLFF.

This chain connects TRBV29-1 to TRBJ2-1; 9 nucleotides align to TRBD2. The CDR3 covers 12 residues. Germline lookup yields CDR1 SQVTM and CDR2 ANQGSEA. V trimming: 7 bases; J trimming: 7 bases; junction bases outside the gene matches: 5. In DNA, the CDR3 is TGCAGCGCCCTAGCGGGGCGAAATGAGCAGTTCTTC. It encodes CSALAGRNEQFF.

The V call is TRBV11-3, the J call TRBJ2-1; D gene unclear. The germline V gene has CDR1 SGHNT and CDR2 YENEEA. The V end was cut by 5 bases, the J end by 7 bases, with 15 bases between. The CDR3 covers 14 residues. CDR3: CASSLSTEYNEQFF. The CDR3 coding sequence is TGTGCCAGCAGCCTCAGCACAGAGTATAATGAGCAGTTCTTC. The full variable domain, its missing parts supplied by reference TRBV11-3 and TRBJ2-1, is EAGVVQSPRYKIIEKKQPVAFWCNPISGHNTLYWYLQNLGQGPELLIRYENEEAVDDSQLPKDRFSAERLKGVDSTLKIQPAELGDSAVYLCASSLSTEYNEQFFGPGTRLTVL.

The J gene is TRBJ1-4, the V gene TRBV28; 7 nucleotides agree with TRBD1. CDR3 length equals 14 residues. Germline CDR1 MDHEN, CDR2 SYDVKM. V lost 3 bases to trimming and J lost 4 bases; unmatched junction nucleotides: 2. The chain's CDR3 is CASSFGQVNEKLFF. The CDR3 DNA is TGTGCCAGCAGTTTCGGACAGGTTAATGAAAAACTGTTTTTT.

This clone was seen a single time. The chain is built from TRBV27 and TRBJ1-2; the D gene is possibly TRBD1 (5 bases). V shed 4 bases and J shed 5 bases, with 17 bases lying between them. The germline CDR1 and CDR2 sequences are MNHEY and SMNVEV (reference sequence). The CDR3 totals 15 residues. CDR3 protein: CASSSRQGPAYGYTF. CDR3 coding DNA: TGTGCCAGCAGTTCCCGGCAGGGCCCGGCGTATGGCTACACCTTC.

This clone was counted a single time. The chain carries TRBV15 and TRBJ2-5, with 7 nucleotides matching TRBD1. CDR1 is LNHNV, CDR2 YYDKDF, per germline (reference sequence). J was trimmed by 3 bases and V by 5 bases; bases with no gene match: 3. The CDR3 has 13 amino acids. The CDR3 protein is CATSPRGKETQYF. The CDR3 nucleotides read TGTGCCACCAGCCCCAGGGGGAAAGAGACCCAGTACTTC. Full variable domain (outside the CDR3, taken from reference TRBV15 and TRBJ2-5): DAMVIQNPRYQVTQFGKPVTLSCSQTLNHNVMYWYQQKSSQAPKLLFHYYDKDFNNEADTPDNFQSRRPNTSFCFLDIRSPGLGDTAMYLCATSPRGKETQYFGPGTRLLVL.

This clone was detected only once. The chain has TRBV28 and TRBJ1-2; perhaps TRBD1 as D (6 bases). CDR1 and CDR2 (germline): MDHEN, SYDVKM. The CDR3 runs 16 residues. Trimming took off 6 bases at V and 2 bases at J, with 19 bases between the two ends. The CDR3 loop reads CASSPMAGGRNYGYTF. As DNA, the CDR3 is TGTGCCAGCAGCCCCATGGCGGGGGGCAGAAACTATGGCTACACCTTC.

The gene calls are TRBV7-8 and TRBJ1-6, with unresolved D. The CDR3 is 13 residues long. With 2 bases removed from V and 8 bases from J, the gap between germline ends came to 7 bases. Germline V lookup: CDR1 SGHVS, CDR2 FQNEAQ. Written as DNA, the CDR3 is TGTGCCAGCAGCTTAAGCGAGGATTCACCCCTCCACTTT. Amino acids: CASSLSEDSPLHF.

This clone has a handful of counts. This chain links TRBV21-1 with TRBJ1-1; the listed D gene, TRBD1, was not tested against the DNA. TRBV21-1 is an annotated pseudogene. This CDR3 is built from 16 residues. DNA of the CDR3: TGTGCCAGCAGCAAGTTTTACAGGGGGAACTACACTGAAGCTTTCTTT. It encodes CASSKFYRGNYTEAFF.

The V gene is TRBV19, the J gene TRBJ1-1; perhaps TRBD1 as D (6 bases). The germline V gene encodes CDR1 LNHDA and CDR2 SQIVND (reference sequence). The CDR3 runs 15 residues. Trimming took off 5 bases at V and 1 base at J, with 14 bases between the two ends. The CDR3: CASSVPGHWNTEAFF. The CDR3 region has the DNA TGTGCCAGTAGTGTACCGGGACACTGGAACACTGAAGCTTTCTTT.

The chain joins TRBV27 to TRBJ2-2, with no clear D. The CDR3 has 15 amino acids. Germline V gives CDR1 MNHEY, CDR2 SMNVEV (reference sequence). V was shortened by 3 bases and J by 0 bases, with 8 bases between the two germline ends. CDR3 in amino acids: CASSLKPPNTGELFF. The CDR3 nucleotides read TGTGCCAGCAGTTTGAAGCCCCCGAACACCGGGGAGCTGTTTTTT.

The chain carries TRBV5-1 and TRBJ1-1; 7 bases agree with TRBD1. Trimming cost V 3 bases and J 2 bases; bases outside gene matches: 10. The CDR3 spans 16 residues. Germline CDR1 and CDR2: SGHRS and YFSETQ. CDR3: CASSSLPTGPNTEAFF. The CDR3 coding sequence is TGCGCCAGCAGCTCCCTCCCGACAGGGCCTAACACTGAAGCTTTCTTT.

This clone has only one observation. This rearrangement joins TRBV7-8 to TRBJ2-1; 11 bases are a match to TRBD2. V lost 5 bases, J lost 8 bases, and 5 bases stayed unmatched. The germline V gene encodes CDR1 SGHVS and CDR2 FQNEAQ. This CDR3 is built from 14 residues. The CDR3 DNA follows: TGTGCCAGCAGCACTACTAGCGGGAGTCATGAGCAGTTCTTC. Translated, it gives CASSTTSGSHEQFF.

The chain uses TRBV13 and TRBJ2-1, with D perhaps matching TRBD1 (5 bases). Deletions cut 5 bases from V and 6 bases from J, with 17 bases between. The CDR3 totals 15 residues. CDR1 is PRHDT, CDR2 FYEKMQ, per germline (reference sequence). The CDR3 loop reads CASSPVGPQGNEQFF. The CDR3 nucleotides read TGTGCCAGCAGCCCAGTTGGTCCGCAGGGCAATGAGCAGTTCTTC.

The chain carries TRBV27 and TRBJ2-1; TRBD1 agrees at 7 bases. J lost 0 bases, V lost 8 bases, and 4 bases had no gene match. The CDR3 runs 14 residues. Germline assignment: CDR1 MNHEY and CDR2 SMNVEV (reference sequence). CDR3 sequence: CASSRQGSYNEQFF. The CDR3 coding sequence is TGTGCCAGCTCACGACAGGGCTCCTACAATGAGCAGTTCTTC.

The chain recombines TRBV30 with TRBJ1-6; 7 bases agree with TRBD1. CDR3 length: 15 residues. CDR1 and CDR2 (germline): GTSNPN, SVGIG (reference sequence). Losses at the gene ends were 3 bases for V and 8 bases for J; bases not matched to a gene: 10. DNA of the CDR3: TGTGCCTGGAGGAACGACAGGGTTGTGTATTCACCCCTCCACTTT. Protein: CAWRNDRVVYSPLHF.

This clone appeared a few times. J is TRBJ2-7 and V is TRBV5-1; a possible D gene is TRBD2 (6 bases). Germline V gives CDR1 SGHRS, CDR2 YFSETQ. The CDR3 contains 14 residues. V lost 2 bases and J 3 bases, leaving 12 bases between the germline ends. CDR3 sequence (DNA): TGCGCCAGCAGCTTCCGGGGAGGTGACTACGAGCAGTACTTC. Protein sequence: CASSFRGGDYEQYF.

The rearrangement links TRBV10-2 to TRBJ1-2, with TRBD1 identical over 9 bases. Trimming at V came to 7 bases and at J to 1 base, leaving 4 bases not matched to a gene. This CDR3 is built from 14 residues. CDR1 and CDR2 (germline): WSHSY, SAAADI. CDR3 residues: CASNRQGDNYGYTF. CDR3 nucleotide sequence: TGCGCCAGCAACAGACAGGGGGATAACTATGGCTACACCTTC.

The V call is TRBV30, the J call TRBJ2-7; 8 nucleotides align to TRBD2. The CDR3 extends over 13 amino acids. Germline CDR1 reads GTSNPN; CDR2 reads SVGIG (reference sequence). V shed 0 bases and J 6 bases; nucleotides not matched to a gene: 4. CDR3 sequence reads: CAWSVRLAGEQYF. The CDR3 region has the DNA TGTGCCTGGAGTGTACGGCTAGCGGGCGAGCAGTACTTC.